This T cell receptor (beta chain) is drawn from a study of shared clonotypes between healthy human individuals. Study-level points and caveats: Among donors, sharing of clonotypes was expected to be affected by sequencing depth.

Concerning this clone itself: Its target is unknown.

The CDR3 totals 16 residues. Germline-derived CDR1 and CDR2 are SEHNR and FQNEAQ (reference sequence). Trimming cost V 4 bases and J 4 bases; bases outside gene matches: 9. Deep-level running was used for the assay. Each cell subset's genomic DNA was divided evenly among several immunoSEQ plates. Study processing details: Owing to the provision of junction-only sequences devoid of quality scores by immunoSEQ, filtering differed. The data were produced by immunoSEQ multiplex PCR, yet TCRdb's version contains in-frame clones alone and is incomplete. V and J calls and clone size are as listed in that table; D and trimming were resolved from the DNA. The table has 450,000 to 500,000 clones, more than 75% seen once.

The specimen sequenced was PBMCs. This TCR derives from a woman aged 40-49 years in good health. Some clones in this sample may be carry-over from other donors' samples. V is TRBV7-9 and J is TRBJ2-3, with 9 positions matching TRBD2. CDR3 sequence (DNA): TGTGCCAGCAGCTCCCCTAGCGGGATGGGGGCAGATACGCAGTATTTT. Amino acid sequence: CASSSPSGMGADTQYF.